The rows below give T cell receptor beta chains drawn from one sample of a study of shared clonotypes between healthy human individuals. Produced via immunoSEQ multiplex PCR; TCRdb's table is partial and in-frame only. The table shows 2 million to 3 million clones, with 93% occurring only once. The sequenced sample was naive CD4+ T cells from PBMCs. These receptors were taken from a man aged 18 to 35 in good health. Some clones in this sample may be carry-over from other donors' samples. The CDR3 runs from the conserved cysteine through the conserved F or W. Each record gives: clone size, J gene, V gene, D gene, CDR3 DNA, CDR3 protein. A D gene is named only where the DNA matches it firmly. Rows may omit the clone size; those that give it use once, few, many or a size class.

-,TRBJ2-2,TRBV5-1,-,TGCGCCAGCAGCTTGGATCAGGGCTCGGCCGGGGAGCTGTTTTTT,CASSLDQGSAGELFF
-,TRBJ1-1,TRBV7-3,TRBD1,TGTGCCAGCAGCTTAAGACAGGGGAGTGAAGCTTTCTTT,CASSLRQGSEAFF
-,TRBJ1-5,TRBV2,-,TGTGCCAGCAGTGAATGGGGGGGGAATCAGCCCCAGCATTTT,CASSEWGGNQPQHF
-,TRBJ2-6,TRBV11-3,-,TGTGCCAGCAGCTTAACTTCGGGGTTTGAGGCGGGGGCCAACGTCCTGACTTTC,CASSLTSGFEAGANVLTF
-,TRBJ2-1,TRBV29-1,-,TGCAGCGTCATAGCGGTTAGCTCCTACAATGAGCAGTTCTTC,CSVIAVSSYNEQFF
-,TRBJ2-5,TRBV5-4,-,TGTGCCAGCAGCTGGGGGGACCGACCAAAGGAGACCCAGTACTTC,CASSWGDRPKETQYF
-,TRBJ2-5,TRBV28,-,TGTGCCAGCAGTTTGAGATTCCGCCAAGAGACCCAGTACTTC,CASSLRFRQETQYF
-,TRBJ2-6,TRBV14,-,TGTGCCAGCAGCCAAGACAAGAACTGGGCCAACGTCCTGACTTTC,CASSQDKNWANVLTF
-,TRBJ2-2,TRBV9,TRBD1,TGTGCCAGCAGCTCAATGACCGGGACAGGGGGCTCCGGGGAGCTGTTTTTT,CASSSMTGTGGSGELFF
-,TRBJ2-5,TRBV27,-,TGTGCCAGCAGTTTACACTGGGGCGCCGGAGGAGAGACCCAGTACTTC,CASSLHWGAGGETQYF
-,TRBJ2-4,TRBV18,-,TGTGCCAGCTCACCAATTGCGGATATTATCAAAAACATTCAGTACTTC,CASSPIADIIKNIQYF
-,TRBJ2-2,TRBV5-4,TRBD2,TGTGCCAGCAGCCGAGGTGGACTAGCGTCGGCCGGGGAGCTGTTTTTT,CASSRGGLASAGELFF
-,TRBJ1-5,TRBV19,-,TGTGCCAGTAGTATAACGGGGGTTCGAAATCAGCCCCAGCATTTT,CASSITGVRNQPQHF
-,TRBJ1-2,TRBV28,-,TGTGCCAGCAGTCAAGGGGTTTTTGGGGGGCGCTACGGCTACACCTTC,CASSQGVFGGRYGYTF
-,TRBJ1-1,TRBV30,-,TGTGCCTGGGGTGAACAGCCGAACACTGAAGCTTTCTTT,CAWGEQPNTEAFF
-,TRBJ2-7,TRBV19,-,TGTGCCAGTAGTTCAATGGGGCTGAACGAGCAGTACTTC,CASSSMGLNEQYF
-,TRBJ2-3,TRBV6-6,-,TGTGCCAGCAGTTACTCGAGTCCGACAGATACGCAGTATTTT,CASSYSSPTDTQYF
-,TRBJ2-2,TRBV5-4,-,TGTGCCAGCAGCGAAGCCCGGGGACTGAACACCGGGGAGCTGTTTTTT,CASSEARGLNTGELFF
-,TRBJ1-3,TRBV18,TRBD1,TGTGCCAGCTCACTAGGACAGGGGGCGTCAGGAAACACCATATATTTT,CASSLGQGASGNTIYF
-,TRBJ2-1,TRBV7-6,-,TGTGCCAGCAGCCGAGCAGGGCCTAGCAGTCCGTACAATGAGCAGTTCTTC,CASSRAGPSSPYNEQFF
-,TRBJ2-2,TRBV6-5,-,TGTGCCAGCAGTATACAGGCGAACACCGGGGAGCTGTTTTTT,CASSIQANTGELFF
-,TRBJ2-5,TRBV5-4,TRBD2,TGTGCCAGCAGCGCCAGCGGGAGTAGATTTGGGACCCAGTACTTC,CASSASGSRFGTQYF
-,TRBJ2-7,TRBV5-5,-,TGTGCCAGCAGCCTGACCTCCTACGAGCAGTACTTC,CASSLTSYEQYF
-,TRBJ1-3,TRBV28,-,TGTGCCAGCAGTTTACCCGCAGGGATCTCTGGAAACACCATATATTTT,CASSLPAGISGNTIYF
-,TRBJ1-5,TRBV5-1,TRBD1,TGCGCCAGCAGCGAGGGGACAGGGAATCAGCCCCAGCATTTT,CASSEGTGNQPQHF
-,TRBJ2-7,TRBV28,-,TGTGCCAGCAGTTTAAGATCGGGCAGGGTCTACGAGCAGTACTTC,CASSLRSGRVYEQYF
-,TRBJ1-1,TRBV12-5,TRBD1,TGTGCTAGTAGGTTTGGTACCGGGACAGGGCTGAACACTGAAGCTTTCTTT,CASRFGTGTGLNTEAFF
-,TRBJ1-1,TRBV5-4,TRBD1,TGTGCCAGCAGCACGGGGACAGGGCTGGCTAGAGCTTTCTTT,CASSTGTGLARAFF
-,TRBJ1-5,TRBV5-5,-,TGTGCCAGCAGCTTGCGGACAGAGACATCTCCGCATTTT,CASSLRTETSPHF
-,TRBJ2-3,TRBV2,TRBD2,TGTGCCAGCAGTGGGACTAGCATGGCGGATACGCAGTATTTT,CASSGTSMADTQYF
few,TRBJ1-1,TRBV29-1,-,TGCAGCGTTGGGAGTCGTTGGACGAACACTGAAGCTTTCTTT,CSVGSRWTNTEAFF
-,TRBJ2-1,TRBV7-8,-,TGTGCCAGCAGCGGGTACCGACTTCCCCAACACAATGAGCAGTTCTTC,CASSGYRLPQHNEQFF
-,TRBJ1-4,TRBV2,-,TGTGCCAGCAGTGAGGGAGGGACCGAAAGTGAAAAACTGTTTTTT,CASSEGGTESEKLFF
-,TRBJ1-2,TRBV12-5,-,TGTGCTAGTGGTTTGGTACCCCACAGGAAAAACCGCAACTATGGCTACACCTTC,CASGLVPHRKNRNYGYTF
-,TRBJ1-1,TRBV7-8,-,TGTGCCAGCAGCTTAGCCGACCTAAACACTGAAGCTTTCTTT,CASSLADLNTEAFF
few,TRBJ2-2,TRBV30,TRBD2,TGTGCCTGGAGTGTACTAGCGGCGTCCACCGGGGAGCTGTTTTTT,CAWSVLAASTGELFF
-,TRBJ2-7,TRBV14,TRBD2,TGTGCCAGCAGCCAGGGTCTGCTAGCGGAGGGGTACGAGCAGTACTTC,CASSQGLLAEGYEQYF